The present T cell receptor beta chain was sequenced within a study of blood T cell repertoires in COVID-19 (dated by TCRdb to 2019 to 2021). For the study in its entirety: Collaborator samples came from the United States, Italy and Spain and covered acute and convalescent phases of COVID-19. The prospective study material was composed of cDNA or gDNA derived from T cells, B-cell-depleted T cells, or PBMCs. Deeply sampled blood TCRbeta repertoires from subjects exposed to, actively infected with, or recovered from COVID-19 were included in the dataset. The repertoires were released in a freely available public database intended as a resource for research on the immune response to SARS-CoV-2. Samples were obtained from the ongoing ImmuneRACE study (first 160 participants) and from 1,254 subjects provided by 6 global collaborators. Nearly every sample came with metadata listing a de-identified subject ID, COVID-19 status, age in years and sex. HLA class I and class II types, where available, came from metadata supplied by the sample provider rather than from assay-based typing. Findings and caveats that apply to the study as a whole: How much clinical and demographic metadata was included differed by source and by participant, and the metadata was provided uncurated.

TCRbeta CDR3 regions were amplified from genomic DNA using the immunoSEQ Assay, a bias-controlled multiplex PCR. Per the source publication's procedure: The number of nucleated cells in each sample was estimated from the amplification of reference gene primers within the assay. To quantify the absolute abundance of each unique TCRbeta CDR3 rearrangement, sequence reads were collapsed and filtered. For each sample, productive Simpson clonality was calculated by taking the square root of Simpson's diversity index across productive rearrangements. Entries here come from immuneACCESS through TCRdb and include only in-frame sequences with V and J called. Some clones fail to appear in such tables; in the studies checked, an unresolved V gene covers under half of the shortfall, and the cause of the remainder is unknown. For V, J and clone size, that table is used; D and trimming come from the DNA. The sample table shows fewer than 75,000 clones, and more than 75% are seen once. The top ten constitute roughly 6.4% of the sample.

CDR1 is given as SGHNT and CDR2 as YYREEE, both from the germline V gene (reference sequence). At the junction V is shortened by 4 bases and J by 5 bases; bases outside the gene matches: 10. The CDR3 has 16 amino acids, counting the end cysteine and phenylalanine. This entry keeps only the CDR3 DNA: 48 bases, framed from base 1. On this clone itself: It lacks a known antigen. The record has no base qualities; no much larger clone is one base away.

Each collaborating institution followed its own protocols to collect whole blood in K2EDTA tubes. Collaborator samples were shipped for TCRbeta analysis as frozen whole blood, isolated PBMCs, or DNA extracted from either sample type. Recombination linked TRBV5-4 to TRBJ1-1; 11 central nucleotides agree with TRBD1. This clonotype was sampled from a man aged 55-75 years with active or convalescent COVID-19. Sequencing used peripheral blood. The nucleotide sequence reads TGTGCCAGCAGCCGGAAGGGCGGGACAGGGGGAACTGAAGCTTTCTTT. It is translated as CASSRKGGTGGTEAFF.